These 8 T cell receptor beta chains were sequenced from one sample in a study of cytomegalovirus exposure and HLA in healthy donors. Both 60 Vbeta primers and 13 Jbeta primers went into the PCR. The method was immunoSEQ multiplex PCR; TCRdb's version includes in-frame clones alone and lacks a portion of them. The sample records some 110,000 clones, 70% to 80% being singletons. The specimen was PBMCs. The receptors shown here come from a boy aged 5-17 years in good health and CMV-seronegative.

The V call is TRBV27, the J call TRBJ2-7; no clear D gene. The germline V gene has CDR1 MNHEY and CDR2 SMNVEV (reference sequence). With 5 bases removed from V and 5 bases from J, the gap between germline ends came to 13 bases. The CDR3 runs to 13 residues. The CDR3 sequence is CASSADSSHEQYF. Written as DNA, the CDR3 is TGTGCCAGCAGTGCCGACTCCTCTCACGAGCAGTACTTC.

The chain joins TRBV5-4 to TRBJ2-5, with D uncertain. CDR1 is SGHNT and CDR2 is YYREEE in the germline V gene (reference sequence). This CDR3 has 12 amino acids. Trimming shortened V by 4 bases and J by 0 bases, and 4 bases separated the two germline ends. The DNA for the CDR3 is TGTGCCAGCAGCAGCAACCAAGAGACCCAGTACTTC. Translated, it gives CASSSNQETQYF. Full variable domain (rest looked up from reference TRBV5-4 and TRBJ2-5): ETGVTQSPTHLIKTRGQQVTLRCSSQSGHNTVSWYQQALGQGPQFIFQYYREEENGRGNFPPRFSGLQFPNYSSELNVNALELDDSALYLCASSSNQETQYFGPGTRLLVL.

The CDR3 protein is CASSLSSGTGHHEQYF. For the CDR3, the DNA is TGTGCCAGCAGTTTATCTTCCGGGACAGGGCACCACGAGCAGTACTTC. The V and J genes are TRBV27 and TRBJ2-7; 9 nucleotides align to TRBD1. This CDR3 region has 16 residues. Germline trimming cut 0 bases from V and 5 bases from J; bases unmatched to any gene: 8. The V gene's germline CDR1 is MNHEY and CDR2 SMNVEV (reference sequence).

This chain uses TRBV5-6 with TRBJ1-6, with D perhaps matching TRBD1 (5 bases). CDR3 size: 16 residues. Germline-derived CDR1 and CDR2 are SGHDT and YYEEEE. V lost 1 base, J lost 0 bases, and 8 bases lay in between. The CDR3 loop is CASSLTGASYNSPLHF. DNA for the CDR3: TGTGCCAGCAGCTTGACTGGGGCCTCCTATAATTCACCCCTCCACTTT.

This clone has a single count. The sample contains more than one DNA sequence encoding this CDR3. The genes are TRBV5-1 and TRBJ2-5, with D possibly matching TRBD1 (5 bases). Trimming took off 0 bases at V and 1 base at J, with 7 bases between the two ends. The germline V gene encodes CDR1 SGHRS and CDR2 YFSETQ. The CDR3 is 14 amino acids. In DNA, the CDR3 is TGCGCCAGCAGCTTGGGCCAGGGCCAAGAGACCCAGTACTTC. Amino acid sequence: CASSLGQGQETQYF. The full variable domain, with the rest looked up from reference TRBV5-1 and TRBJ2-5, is KAGVTQTPRYLIKTRGQQVTLSCSPISGHRSVSWYQQTPGQGLQFLFEYFSETQRNKGNFPGRFSGRQFSNSRSEMNVSTLELGDSALYLCASSLGQGQETQYFGPGTRLLVL.

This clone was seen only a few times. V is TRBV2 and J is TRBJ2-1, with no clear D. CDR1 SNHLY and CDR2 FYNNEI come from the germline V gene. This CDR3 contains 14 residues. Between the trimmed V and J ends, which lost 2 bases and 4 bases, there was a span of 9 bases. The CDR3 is CASSERGPYNEQFF. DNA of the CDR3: TGTGCCAGCAGTGAAAGAGGCCCTTACAATGAGCAGTTCTTC.

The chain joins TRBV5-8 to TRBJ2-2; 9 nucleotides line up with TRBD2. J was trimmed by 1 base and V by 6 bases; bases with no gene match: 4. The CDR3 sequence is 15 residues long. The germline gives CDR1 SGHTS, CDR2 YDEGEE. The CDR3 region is CASKAGGLNTGELFF. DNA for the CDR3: TGTGCCAGCAAAGCGGGGGGATTGAACACCGGGGAGCTGTTTTTT. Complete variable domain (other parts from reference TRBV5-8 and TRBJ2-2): EAGVTQSPTHLIKTRGQQATLRCSPISGHTSVYWYQQALGLGLQFLLWYDEGEERNRGNFPPRFSGRQFPNYSSELNVNALELEDSALYLCASKAGGLNTGELFFGEGSRLTVL.

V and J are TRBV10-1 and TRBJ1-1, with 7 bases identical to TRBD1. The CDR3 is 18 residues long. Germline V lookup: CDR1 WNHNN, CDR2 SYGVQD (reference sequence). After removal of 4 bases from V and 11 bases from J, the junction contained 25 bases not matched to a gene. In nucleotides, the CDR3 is TGCGCCAGCAGTGTTCACCAGGAGCAGGGGGATCGGGTGTGCTTGGCTTTCTTT. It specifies CASSVHQEQGDRVCLAFF.